This T cell receptor (beta chain) stems from a study of Graves' ophthalmopathy and Graves' hyperthyroidism. Broader study findings: At 70.59% sensitivity and 72.22% specificity, the model predicted progression of the ophthalmopathy.

On this clonotype: Its antigen is as yet unknown.

Orbital computed tomography, together with clinical symptoms, serum thyroxine, TRAb and thyroid ultrasound, was used for diagnosis. RNA transcripts yielded amplified TCR beta CDR3 regions. The authors performed first-round RT-PCR with HTBI primers and then a second-round multiplex PCR. Via MiXCR, TCRdb re-called the multiplex PCR reads, giving one row per CDR3 protein. Of approximately 640,000 distinct CDR3 sequences in the sample, 35% to 50% were seen once. V shed 1 base and J shed 5 bases, with 11 bases lying between them. Germline lookup yields CDR1 LNHNV and CDR2 YYDKDF (reference sequence). This CDR3 contains 14 residues.

The sequence came from an adult man with Graves' ophthalmopathy. This chain links TRBV15 with TRBJ2-5; TRBD1 might be the D (6 bases). Sequenced: peripheral blood. DNA of the CDR3: TGTGCCACCAGCAGAGGAGAACAGGGTGAGACCCAGTACTTC. Residues: CATSRGEQGETQYF.